These T cell receptor beta chains were read from a single sample in a study of response to subunit inactivated influenza vaccine. TCRdb recomputed calls from the RT-PCR reads with MiXCR, one row per CDR3 protein. Counted here are about half a million distinct CDR3 sequences, 25% occurring once; the ten biggest clones make up less than 2.5%. Specimen: CD4+ T cells sorted from PBMCs, collected more than 4 days after vaccination. The source of these receptors is a man in his forties or fifties who received an inactivated influenza vaccine. Each CDR3 is given with its conserved first and last residue. A D gene is named only where the DNA matches it firmly. Clone size is stated in some rows and not others, as once, few, many or a class when expanded.

v_call	d_call	clone_size	j_call	cdr3_nt	cdr3_aa
TRBV21-1	NA	NA	TRBJ1-2	TGTGCCAGCAGGGGGCCACAGACCTTC	CASRGPQTF
TRBV6-1	NA	few	TRBJ1-1	TGTGCCAGCAGGGCAGGGAGCACTGAAGCTTTCTTT	CASRAGSTEAFF
TRBV6-2/TRBV6-3	NA	NA	TRBJ1-1	TGTGCCAGCACACCCCGACGGAACACTGAAGCTTTCTTT	CASTPRRNTEAFF
TRBV15	TRBD2	few	TRBJ2-7	TGTGCCACCAGCAGAGGCGGGAGGGCCTTCTCCGAGCAGTACTTC	CATSRGGRAFSEQYF
TRBV6-2/TRBV6-3	NA	NA	TRBJ1-1	TGTGCCAGCAGTTACCTAAGGGGGAGCCTGAACACTGAAGCTTTCTTT	CASSYLRGSLNTEAFF
TRBV12-3/TRBV12-4	TRBD2	few	TRBJ2-1	TGTGCCAGCAGTCGCTCAACCGGGACTAGCGGGAGTTTTGAGCAGTTCTTC	CASSRSTGTSGSFEQFF
TRBV9	NA	few	TRBJ1-3	TGTGCCAGCAGCGTCGACCATGGAAACACCATATATTTT	CASSVDHGNTIYF
TRBV6-1	NA	NA	TRBJ1-3	TGTGCCACCCGGTTGTGGGGGCTTGGAAACACCATATATTTT	CATRLWGLGNTIYF
TRBV28	TRBD2	NA	TRBJ2-3	TGTGCCAGCACTCATCCGGGACTAGCGTCAAGCACAGATACGCAGTATTTT	CASTHPGLASSTDTQYF
TRBV10-3	TRBD2	few	TRBJ2-7	TGTGCCACCGGAGCGGGGGAGGCCTACGAGCAGTACTTC	CATGAGEAYEQYF
TRBV6-4	NA	few	TRBJ2-1	TGTGCCAGCAGTGTACTAGGAGGGGGTATAAATGAGCAGTTCTTC	CASSVLGGGINEQFF
TRBV20-1	TRBD2	few	TRBJ2-3	TGCAGTGCTAGAGGTCTAGCGGGAGGACTAGATACGCAGTATTTT	CSARGLAGGLDTQYF
TRBV21-1	NA	NA	TRBJ2-7	TGTGCCAGCAGCGACGATCAACAGGGCAAGCAGTACTTC	CASSDDQQGKQYF
TRBV24-1	NA	NA	TRBJ2-5	TGTGCCACCAGTGTCCCCGGTGGGACCCAGTACTTC	CATSVPGGTQYF
TRBV3-1	NA	few	TRBJ1-1	TGTGCCAGCGGGCCGTCGAATAAGGCTCGGACTGAAGCTTTCTTT	CASGPSNKARTEAFF
TRBV20-1	NA	NA	TRBJ2-5	TGCAGTGCTAGAACAAATACAGGGTTCCAAGAGACCCAGTACTTC	CSARTNTGFQETQYF
TRBV7-2	TRBD1	NA	TRBJ2-7	TGTGCCAGCAGCTTAGACAGGGGGAGTTTCGAGCAGTACTTC	CASSLDRGSFEQYF
TRBV11-3	TRBD2	few	TRBJ2-1	TGTGCCAGCAGCTTCTCTAGCGGGAGGTCCTCCTACAATGAGCAGTTCTTC	CASSFSSGRSSYNEQFF
TRBV4-2	TRBD1	few	TRBJ2-7	TGTGCCAGCAGCCAAGATCCCGGACAGGGTCTCGAGCAGTACTTC	CASSQDPGQGLEQYF
TRBV10-3	NA	once	TRBJ2-7	TGTGCCATCAGTGTCACTTCAGGCCACTACGAGCAGTACTTC	CAISVTSGHYEQYF
TRBV12-3/TRBV12-4	TRBD1	NA	TRBJ2-7	TGTGCCAGCAGTTTAGCGGGACAGGGGAGCGAGCAGTACTTC	CASSLAGQGSEQYF
TRBV18	TRBD2	NA	TRBJ2-1	TGTGCCAGCTCGTTACTAAGCGGGAGACCCAATGAGCAGTTCTTC	CASSLLSGRPNEQFF
TRBV15	NA	NA	TRBJ1-2	TGTGCCACCAGCACCCTCATGGACAGAGAGTCTAACTATGGCTACACCTTC	CATSTLMDRESNYGYTF
TRBV7-2	NA	few	TRBJ2-7	TGTGCCAGCAGACCAACCGGGACGGCTTTCTACGAGCAGTACTTC	CASRPTGTAFYEQYF
TRBV10-3	NA	many	TRBJ2-2	TGTGCCATCAGTCGGCTCCCGGCAGGCCAACAGAACACCGGGGAGCTGTTTTTT	CAISRLPAGQQNTGELFF
TRBV5-1	NA	many	TRBJ2-3	TGCGCCAGCAGCTTGGGACAGAGCACAGATACGCAGTATTTT	CASSLGQSTDTQYF
TRBV20-1	TRBD1	few	TRBJ1-2	TGCAGTGCTACAACCGGGACAGGGTTGCGAGGTGGCTACACCTTC	CSATTGTGLRGGYTF
TRBV11-1	NA	NA	TRBJ1-5	TGTGCCAGCAGCTTGGCCCACAATCAGCCCCAGCATTTT	CASSLAHNQPQHF
TRBV5-1	TRBD1	NA	TRBJ2-7	TGCGCCAGCAGCATGACAGGGGCCGAGCAGTACTTC	CASSMTGAEQYF
TRBV20-1	TRBD2	NA	TRBJ2-3	TGCTGTGCTAGAGATAGGCTAGCGGGAGGCCCAGATACGCAGTATTTT	CCARDRLAGGPDTQYF
TRBV9	TRBD2	many	TRBJ2-3	TGTGCCAGCAGCGTGGAGGCCTTAAGGACTAGTGTCACAGATACGCAGTATTTT	CASSVEALRTSVTDTQYF
TRBV5-1	NA	few	TRBJ2-3	TGCGCCAGCAGCTTGGAACGGGGGCTTAAAGGGCAGTATTTT	CASSLERGLKGQYF
TRBV7-2	TRBD1	NA	TRBJ2-5	TGTGCCAGCAGCATAATGTACAGGGGGTGGGGAGAGACCCAGTACTTC	CASSIMYRGWGETQYF
TRBV10-3	TRBD2	NA	TRBJ2-1	TGTGCCATCAGCACCCGTACTAGCGGTGGGTACAATGAGCAGTTCTTC	CAISTRTSGGYNEQFF
TRBV12-3/TRBV12-4	TRBD2	NA	TRBJ2-3	TGTGCCAGCAGTTTATTGGGGGGGGTGGATACGCAGTATTTT	CASSLLGGVDTQYF
TRBV7-2	NA	many	TRBJ1-3	TGTGCCAGCAGCTTAGAAGTGGGCAACGGAAACACCATATATTTT	CASSLEVGNGNTIYF
TRBV7-9	NA	NA	TRBJ1-4	TGTGCCAGCAGCTTAGCCGCGGCTGAAAAACTGTTTTTT	CASSLAAAEKLFF
TRBV7-2	NA	NA	TRBJ2-1	TGTGCCAGCAGCTTAGTTTTTGAGCAGTTCTTC	CASSLVFEQFF
TRBV30	NA	NA	TRBJ2-1	TGTGCCTCCGGATCCTACAATGAGCAGTTCTTC	CASGSYNEQFF
TRBV7-9	NA	NA	TRBJ1-1	TGTGCCAGCGGGGGGGGTGGAACTGAAGCTTTCTTT	CASGGGGTEAFF
TRBV29-1	NA	many	TRBJ2-5	TGCAGCGTCCACCGGGACAACTCCCAAGAGACCCAGTACTTC	CSVHRDNSQETQYF
TRBV7-6	NA	NA	TRBJ1-2	TGTGCCAGCAGCACCACAGGGACCTATGGCTACACCTTC	CASSTTGTYGYTF
TRBV29-1	NA	many	TRBJ2-1	TGCAGCGTTGAAACTGGGGAGCAGTTCTTC	CSVETGEQFF
TRBV6-2/TRBV6-3	NA	NA	TRBJ2-1	TGTGCCAGCAGCTTTCGACCCCGCAATGAGCAGTTCTTC	CASSFRPRNEQFF
TRBV9	TRBD2	few	TRBJ2-7	TGTGCCAGCAGCGTAGATGGCGGGGGGGTCTACGAGCAGTACTTC	CASSVDGGGVYEQYF
TRBV28	NA	few	TRBJ2-7	TGTGCCAGCAGTTTCCCCGGCGGTAGGCGGGAGCAGTACTTC	CASSFPGGRREQYF
TRBV6-2/TRBV6-3	NA	few	TRBJ2-5	TGTGCCAGCAGTTACGCTATGGAGACCCAGTACTTC	CASSYAMETQYF
TRBV7-8	NA	few	TRBJ2-5	TGTGCCAGCAGCTTAGCGTACAGGGCCCAAGAGACCCAGTACTTC	CASSLAYRAQETQYF
TRBV10-3	TRBD2	NA	TRBJ2-1	TGTGCCATCAGTGGCGGGGGGCAAAACAATGAGCAGTTCTTC	CAISGGGQNNEQFF
TRBV7-9	NA	NA	TRBJ2-2	TGTGCCAGCAGCTTACCGGTTTGGGGCACCGGGGAGCTGTTTTTT	CASSLPVWGTGELFF
TRBV12-3/TRBV12-4	NA	NA	TRBJ1-5	TGTGCCAGCAGTTTTGGGTGGAATCAGCCCCAGCATTTT	CASSFGWNQPQHF
TRBV12-3/TRBV12-4	NA	few	TRBJ2-3	TGTGCCAGCAGTTTGGAGTCCCGGGTAGATACGCAGTATTTT	CASSLESRVDTQYF
TRBV12-3/TRBV12-4	NA	NA	TRBJ1-6	TGTGCCAGCACCGAGGGGGGTTCTAGTTCACCCCTCCACTTT	CASTEGGSSSPLHF
TRBV12-3/TRBV12-4	TRBD2	few	TRBJ2-7	TGTGCCAGCAGTTACGACCAAGGGACTAGCGGGAGGGTTCTGTCCTACGAGCAGTACTTC	CASSYDQGTSGRVLSYEQYF
TRBV5-1	TRBD1	few	TRBJ1-2	TGCGCCAGCAGCCCGGACAGGGTTTGGTATGGCTACACCTTC	CASSPDRVWYGYTF
TRBV28	TRBD1	once	TRBJ2-1	TGTGCCAGCGGATTACCGGGACAGGGGGCTCATGAGCAGTTCTTC	CASGLPGQGAHEQFF
TRBV6-1	NA	NA	TRBJ1-2	TGTGCCAGCAGTGAAACAGGGTACTATGGCTACACCTTC	CASSETGYYGYTF
TRBV7-2	NA	NA	TRBJ1-1	TGTGCCAGCAGCCCAGACCGGGGGGTCCCTGAAGCTTTCTTT	CASSPDRGVPEAFF
TRBV7-9	TRBD2	NA	TRBJ2-7	TGTGCCAGCAGCTTAGAGGAAGCGGGAGAATACGAGCAGTACTTC	CASSLEEAGEYEQYF
TRBV5-1	TRBD2	NA	TRBJ2-1	TGCGCCAGCAGCTTGGGAAGCGGGGGGGCGAGTGAGCAGTTCTTC	CASSLGSGGASEQFF